These T cell receptor beta chains were read from a single sample in a study of shared clonotypes between healthy human individuals. Only in-frame clones appear in the TCRdb table, and some are missing; sequencing was by immunoSEQ multiplex PCR. The sample has approximately 1.9 million clones; around 93% are singletons. Sequences were obtained from naive CD8+ T cells from PBMCs. The receptors here all came from a man aged 18 to 29 in good health. Some clones in this sample may be carry-over from other donors' samples. Both conserved end residues are part of each CDR3. D genes are given only for firm matches. Size is stated for part of the rows, as once, few or many counts, or as a class when the clone is expanded.

v_gene	abundance	j_gene	d_gene	CDR3nt	CDR3aa
TRBV4-1	-	TRBJ2-7	TRBD2	TGCGCCAGTAGGACCGGGACTAGCGGGATTCACGAGCAGTACTTC	CASRTGTSGIHEQYF
TRBV7-9	-	TRBJ2-7	TRBD2	TGTGCCAGCAGCTTATCTAGCGGGGTCTCCTACGAGCAGTACTTC	CASSLSSGVSYEQYF
TRBV21-1	-	TRBJ2-1	-	TGTGCCCGTGGTCCGCCGGGGGACAGCAATGAGCAGTTCTTC	CARGPPGDSNEQFF
TRBV18	-	TRBJ2-6	-	TGTGCCAGCTCACCACTTGGGGGCCGCTCTGGGGCCAACGTCCTGACTTTC	CASSPLGGRSGANVLTF
TRBV29-1	-	TRBJ2-7	-	TGCAGCGTTGAACTCCCGGGACGGCGCTACGAGCAGTACTTC	CSVELPGRRYEQYF
TRBV7-9	-	TRBJ2-2	-	TGTGCCCTAGGGGGAGCGAACACGAACACCGGGGAGCTGTTTTTT	CALGGANTNTGELFF
TRBV6-4	-	TRBJ2-7	-	TGTGCCAGCATACTGACGGGGCGCTTCGAGCAGTACTTC	CASILTGRFEQYF
TRBV23-1	-	TRBJ2-7	-	TGCGCCAGCAGTCAATCGACGCCAGGCCCGAAGGGCGAGCAGTACTTC	CASSQSTPGPKGEQYF
TRBV18	-	TRBJ2-7	-	TGTGCCAGCTCACCAGGGGAACCCTACGAGCAGTACTTC	CASSPGEPYEQYF
TRBV2	once	TRBJ2-7	-	TGTGCCAGCAGTGAACCCGGACAGCGCCTAGACTACGAGCAGTACTTC	CASSEPGQRLDYEQYF
TRBV7-2	-	TRBJ2-5	TRBD2	TGTGCCAGCAGCCCCCGGGCGGGAGCGGTGTATGAGACCCAGTACTTC	CASSPRAGAVYETQYF
TRBV30	-	TRBJ2-2	-	TGTGCCTGGATCGGGGGCCTGTGGGGACGCGGGCCCACCGGGGAGCTGTTTTTT	CAWIGGLWGRGPTGELFF
TRBV27	-	TRBJ1-1	-	TGTGCCAGCAGTTTCCGGGGGTTGGGCGCTGAAGCTTTCTTT	CASSFRGLGAEAFF
TRBV28	-	TRBJ1-1	-	TGTGCCAGCAGTTTGGGGGGCTGGTCGGGCACTGAAGCTTTCTTT	CASSLGGWSGTEAFF
TRBV27	-	TRBJ1-1	-	TGTGCCAGCAGTTTAACGGCGGTGGGCACTGAAGCTTTCTTT	CASSLTAVGTEAFF
TRBV9	-	TRBJ2-5	-	TGTGCCAGCAGCGTAGGGGGGCGGTACCAAGAGACCCAGTACTTC	CASSVGGRYQETQYF
TRBV9	-	TRBJ1-1	-	TGTGCCAGCAGCGTAGCAGGGGCGAACACTGAAGCTTTCTTT	CASSVAGANTEAFF
TRBV11-2	-	TRBJ2-5	-	TGTGCCAGCAGCCTTATGGAGGAAGAGACCCAGTACTTC	CASSLMEEETQYF
TRBV29-1	-	TRBJ2-1	TRBD2	TGCAGCTCAACGGGGGAAGGACTAGCCAGTTACAATGAGCAGTTCTTC	CSSTGEGLASYNEQFF
TRBV19	-	TRBJ2-1	TRBD2	TGTGCCAGTAGGTCGAGTCTAGCGGGAGAGTACTCCTACAATGAGCAGTTCTTC	CASRSSLAGEYSYNEQFF
TRBV27	-	TRBJ1-1	-	TGTGCCAGCAGTTTTTCGTTAACGAACACTGAAGCTTTCTTT	CASSFSLTNTEAFF
TRBV10-2	-	TRBJ2-1	TRBD2	TGCGCCAGCAGCCCCCAAGCGGGAGGGCCCGATGAGCAGTTCTTC	CASSPQAGGPDEQFF
TRBV11-2	once	TRBJ2-1	-	TGTGCCAGCAGCTTAGGCCGAGGGGCCTACAATGAGCAGTTCTTC	CASSLGRGAYNEQFF
TRBV7-8	-	TRBJ1-1	-	TGTGCCAGCAGCCCCCGGGGGTCGAACACTGAAGCTTTCTTT	CASSPRGSNTEAFF
TRBV4-1	-	TRBJ2-7	TRBD2	TGCGCCAGCAGCGCCCTAGCGGGAGGGGGCTCCTACGAGCAGTACTTC	CASSALAGGGSYEQYF
TRBV5-1	-	TRBJ2-1	-	TGCGCCAGCAGCGTGGCGGGCCCGAATGAGCAGTTCTTC	CASSVAGPNEQFF
TRBV18	-	TRBJ2-1	-	TGTGCCAGCTCACCACCCGGAGGGCCGGGGAGCAATGAGCAGTTCTTC	CASSPPGGPGSNEQFF
TRBV11-2	-	TRBJ2-1	-	TGTGCCAGCAGCTTAGATCTTATAGGGACGTATGAGCAGTTCTTC	CASSLDLIGTYEQFF
TRBV27	once	TRBJ2-2	-	TGTGCCAGCAGTCCCGATCTCCAGAACACCGGGGAGCTGTTTTTT	CASSPDLQNTGELFF
TRBV29-1	-	TRBJ1-2	TRBD1	TGCAGCGCGGACAGGGGGGTTTTTGGCTACACCTTC	CSADRGVFGYTF
TRBV7-9	-	TRBJ2-1	-	TGTGCCAGCAGCTTAGTACGTGGGAATGAGCAGTTCTTC	CASSLVRGNEQFF
TRBV5-1	-	TRBJ2-7	-	TGCGCCAGCAGTTCCGGGACCTCAGGGGAGCAGTACTTC	CASSSGTSGEQYF
TRBV6-5	-	TRBJ2-3	-	TGTGCCAGCAGAGTGCCCCCAGATACGCAGTATTTT	CASRVPPDTQYF
TRBV7-9	-	TRBJ1-2	-	TGTGCCACCCCTGCGCCCGGGGCGAACTATGGCTACACCTTC	CATPAPGANYGYTF
TRBV19	-	TRBJ1-1	-	TGTGCCAGTGTGGGACTCACCAACCCTGAAGCTTTCTTT	CASVGLTNPEAFF
TRBV28	-	TRBJ1-1	-	TGTGCCAGCAGTTTGCCGGGTGGCCTGGACACTGAAGCTTTCTTT	CASSLPGGLDTEAFF
TRBV19	-	TRBJ2-7	-	TGTGCCAGTAGTATACGACCCGATTACGAGCAGTACTTC	CASSIRPDYEQYF
TRBV4-1	-	TRBJ2-7	-	TGCGCCAGCTCGAGGGGCCCCTACTACGAGCAGTACTTC	CASSRGPYYEQYF
TRBV11-1	-	TRBJ2-1	TRBD2	TGTGCCAGCAGTTCAAGATCTAGCGGCTCCTACAATGAGCAGTTCTTC	CASSSRSSGSYNEQFF
TRBV19	-	TRBJ1-1	-	TGTGCCAGTAGTATCTGGGCCCTCGGGCCGAACACTGAAGCTTTCTTT	CASSIWALGPNTEAFF
TRBV14	-	TRBJ2-7	TRBD2	TGTGCCAGCAGCTCCGGGACTAGCGGGAGGGAGCAGTACTTC	CASSSGTSGREQYF
TRBV2	-	TRBJ2-5	-	TGTGCCAGCAGTGGGGGTGGGGCGCGCGAGACCCAGTACTTC	CASSGGGARETQYF
TRBV9	-	TRBJ2-7	-	TGTGCCAGCAGCGGGTCCGGGGCCCCCTACGAGCAGTACTTC	CASSGSGAPYEQYF
TRBV11-1	-	TRBJ2-1	-	TGTGCCAGCAGCTTAGGGCAGGTGGGTTACGATGAGCAGTTCTTC	CASSLGQVGYDEQFF
TRBV27	-	TRBJ2-7	-	TGTGCCAGCAGTCTGGGACCCACCAACGAGCAGTACTTC	CASSLGPTNEQYF
TRBV9	-	TRBJ2-3	TRBD1	TGTGCCAGCAGCACAGGCCAGGGGGCTGGGCCAGATACGCAGTATTTT	CASSTGQGAGPDTQYF
TRBV30	-	TRBJ2-5	TRBD1	TGTGCCTGGAGTGTACGTGGGACAGTAGAGAGGGAGACCCAGTACTTC	CAWSVRGTVERETQYF
TRBV28	-	TRBJ1-1	-	TGTGCCAGCAAACACAACGAGGGGGGAGAAGCTTTCTTT	CASKHNEGGEAFF
TRBV10-3	-	TRBJ2-3	-	TGTGCCAGTCGGACCGACAGAACAGATACGCAGTATTTT	CASRTDRTDTQYF
TRBV7-8	-	TRBJ2-5	-	TGTGCCAGCAGCTTAGCTGCATTGCTACCGGGGGAGACCCAGTACTTC	CASSLAALLPGETQYF
TRBV30	-	TRBJ2-1	-	TGTGCCAGGGGTCCCTACAATGAGCAGTTCTTC	CARGPYNEQFF
TRBV7-2	-	TRBJ1-2	-	TGTGCCAGCAGCTTCCCCCGGGAAGCCTATGGCTACACCTTC	CASSFPREAYGYTF
TRBV11-1	-	TRBJ2-7	-	TGTGCCAGCAGCTTAGTGGCAGGGGCTTCCTCCTACGAGCAGTACTTC	CASSLVAGASSYEQYF
TRBV13	-	TRBJ1-1	-	TGTGCCAGCAGTCCGGGGCGGCGGGTCACTGAAGCTTTCTTT	CASSPGRRVTEAFF
TRBV27	-	TRBJ2-3	TRBD2	TGTGCCAGCAGTTTCCTAAGACTAGCGGCCTCCACAGATACGCAGTATTTT	CASSFLRLAASTDTQYF
TRBV7-2	-	TRBJ1-1	TRBD1	TGTGCCAGCCGATCTAGGGGGCGAGTTCGCCCTGAAGCTTTCTTT	CASRSRGRVRPEAFF
TRBV10-3	-	TRBJ1-1	-	TGTGCCATCAGTACAGGGAACACTGAAGCTTTCTTT	CAISTGNTEAFF
TRBV9	-	TRBJ1-2	-	TGTGCCAGCAGCTTCGGACATAATGGCTACACCTTC	CASSFGHNGYTF
TRBV15	-	TRBJ1-1	-	TGTGCCACCAGCAGCCATCGGACCGAAGCTTTCTTT	CATSSHRTEAFF
TRBV7-9	-	TRBJ2-5	-	TGTGCCAGCACCCCGGGCAGAGAGACCCAGTACTTC	CASTPGRETQYF